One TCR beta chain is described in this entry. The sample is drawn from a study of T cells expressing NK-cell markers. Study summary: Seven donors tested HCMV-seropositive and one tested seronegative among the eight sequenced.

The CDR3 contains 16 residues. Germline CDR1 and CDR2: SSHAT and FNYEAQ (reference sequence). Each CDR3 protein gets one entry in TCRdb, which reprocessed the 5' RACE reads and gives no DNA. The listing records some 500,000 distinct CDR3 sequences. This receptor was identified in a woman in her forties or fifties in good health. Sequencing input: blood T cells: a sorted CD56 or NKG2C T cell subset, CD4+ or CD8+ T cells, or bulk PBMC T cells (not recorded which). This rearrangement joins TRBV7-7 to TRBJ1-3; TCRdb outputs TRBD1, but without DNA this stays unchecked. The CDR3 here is CASSPGQAGSGNTIYF. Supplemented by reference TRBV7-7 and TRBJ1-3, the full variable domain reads GAGVSQSPRYKVTKRGQDVTLRCDPISSHATLYWYQQALGQGPEFLTYFNYEAQPDKSGLPSDRFSAERPEGSISTLTIQRTEQRDSAMYRCASSPGQAGSGNTIYFGEGSWLTVV.